This T cell receptor (beta chain) was profiled in a study of T cells in Graves' hyperthyroidism and ophthalmopathy. RNA transcripts yielded amplified TCR beta CDR3 regions. An initial round of RT-PCR targeting the TCR CDR3 relied on the HTBI primer set. TCRdb fed the multiplex PCR reads into MiXCR, producing one record per CDR3 protein. The sample carries about 840,000 distinct CDR3 sequences, approximately 40% recorded once. The CDR3 sequence is 14 residues long. The trim removed 11 bases at V and 1 base at J, leaving 6 bases unmatched. This sequence joins TRBV12-3 or TRBV12-4 and TRBJ2-2; the match to TRBD2 covers 8 bases. The material sequenced was blood. The TCR originated in a man younger than 30 with Graves' hyperthyroidism. The CDR3 DNA sequence: TGTGCCGGTCCGGGGGGGCGGAACACCGGGGAGCTGTTTTTT. It translates to CAGPGGRNTGELFF.